A selection of T cell receptor beta chains follows, all from one sample in a study of T cells in Graves' hyperthyroidism and ophthalmopathy. Each CDR3 protein gets one entry after TCRdb re-called the multiplex PCR reads with MiXCR. The sample records 600,000 to 750,000 distinct CDR3 sequences, roughly 17% being singletons. The sample consisted of blood. The receptors shown here come from a man aged 50 or older with Graves' hyperthyroidism. Both conserved end residues are part of each CDR3. A D gene is named only where the DNA matches it firmly. Only part of the rows carry a size: once, few, many, or a class if the clone is expanded.

clone size	V gene	D gene	J gene	CDR3 DNA	CDR3 protein
few	TRBV24-1	NA	TRBJ2-7	TGTGCCACCAGTGACGGTCCAGTCGGCGAGCAGTACTTC	CATSDGPVGEQYF
many	TRBV2	NA	TRBJ2-1	TGTGCCGGGGGAATAGGCTCCTACAATGAGCAGTTCTTC	CAGGIGSYNEQFF
many	TRBV10-2	NA	TRBJ1-1	TGCGCCAGCAGTGAGGCTAACACTGAAGCTTTCTTT	CASSEANTEAFF
many	TRBV2	NA	TRBJ2-7	TGTGCCAGCAGTGAAGAAGCGGGTGGTCAGGGGGAGAGGTACGAGCAGTACTTC	CASSEEAGGQGERYEQYF
few	TRBV20-1	TRBD1	TRBJ2-1	TGCAGTGCTAGAGATTCCGGGACAGGTTCTAATGAGCAGTTCTTC	CSARDSGTGSNEQFF
NA	TRBV28	NA	TRBJ1-5	TGTGCCAGCAGTTCCCAGTATAGCAATCAGCCCCAGCATTTT	CASSSQYSNQPQHF
NA	TRBV12-3/TRBV12-4	NA	TRBJ2-3	TGTGCCAGCAGTTTCGGGGTTGGAGGGCCAGATACGCAGTATTTT	CASSFGVGGPDTQYF
NA	TRBV20-1	NA	TRBJ1-2	TGCAGTGCTAGAGCGCAGGGTAGGCATGGCTACACCTTC	CSARAQGRHGYTF
NA	TRBV29-1	NA	TRBJ2-7	TGCAGCGTTGAAATCGCAGAACACTCCTACGAGCAGTACTTC	CSVEIAEHSYEQYF
NA	TRBV14	TRBD2	TRBJ2-1	TGTGCCAGCAGCCAAATCCTCCAAGTTACCGGGACTAGCGGGATCTACAATGAGCAGTTCTTC	CASSQILQVTGTSGIYNEQFF
few	TRBV4-3	TRBD2	TRBJ2-1	TGCGCCAGCAGCCCCCTAGCGGGGGGGCTCTACAATGAGCAGTTCTTC	CASSPLAGGLYNEQFF
many	TRBV20-1	TRBD1	TRBJ2-3	TGCAGTGCCACCCAGGGGGCTGGCACAGATACGCAGTATTTT	CSATQGAGTDTQYF
NA	TRBV4-3	NA	TRBJ2-2	TGCGCCAGCAAGATGGGACTGGCGAACACCGGGGAGCTGTTTTTT	CASKMGLANTGELFF
many	TRBV7-9	TRBD2	TRBJ2-7	TGTGCCAGCAGCACATGGACTAGCGGGAGCTCCTACGAGCAGTACTTC	CASSTWTSGSSYEQYF
many	TRBV2	TRBD1	TRBJ1-1	TGTGCCAGCAGGGGCGATGGGACAGTCACTGAAGCTTTCTTT	CASRGDGTVTEAFF
many	TRBV11-2	NA	TRBJ1-1	TGTGCCAGCAGCTCACGGACCCCCGGGGGCACTGAAGCTTTCTTT	CASSSRTPGGTEAFF
NA	TRBV27	TRBD2	TRBJ2-5	TGTGCCAGCAGTCCTCCGGGACTAGAAGGAGAGACCCAGTACTTC	CASSPPGLEGETQYF
few	TRBV7-3	NA	TRBJ2-1	TGTGCCAGCAGCTTAACTCCTTACCCCCAGGAGAATGAGCAGTTCTTC	CASSLTPYPQENEQFF
many	TRBV7-9	NA	TRBJ2-7	TGTGCCAGCAGCTTATTCAGAATACCTACTTACTACGAGCAGTACTTC	CASSLFRIPTYYEQYF
many	TRBV9	NA	TRBJ2-1	TGTGCCAGCAGCGTCGACAGTTACAATGAGCAGTTCTTC	CASSVDSYNEQFF
many	TRBV6-1	NA	TRBJ2-5	TGTGCCAGCAGTGAAATAAGAGTCCGCGAGACCCAGTACTTC	CASSEIRVRETQYF
many	TRBV24-1	TRBD2	TRBJ2-1	TGTGCCACCAGTGCCGTACCACCGGGACTAGCGGGAGTCAACAATGAGCAGTTCTTC	CATSAVPPGLAGVNNEQFF
many	TRBV7-9	NA	TRBJ1-1	TGTGCCAGCAGCTCTAGTCTCCAGGTTGAAGCTTTCTTT	CASSSSLQVEAFF
many	TRBV9	NA	TRBJ1-1	TGTGCCAGCACGCCTAGCGCCGGACAGCCAGGAGCCACTGAAGCTTTCTTT	CASTPSAGQPGATEAFF
many	TRBV28	NA	TRBJ2-3	TGTGCCAGCAGTTTAGACCTGCGCGGAGATACGCAGTATTTT	CASSLDLRGDTQYF
many	TRBV7-9	NA	TRBJ2-1	TGTGCCAGCAGCTTACAAGGGGGCTACAATGAGCAGTTCTTC	CASSLQGGYNEQFF
many	TRBV4-3	NA	TRBJ2-3	TGCGCCAGCAGCCAATCGGACGGCACAGATACGCAGTATTTT	CASSQSDGTDTQYF
few	TRBV7-3	TRBD2	TRBJ2-5	TGTGCCAGCAGCATACTAGCGGCTGAGACCCAGTACTTC	CASSILAAETQYF
many	TRBV7-2	TRBD1	TRBJ2-5	TGTGCCAGCAGCTCAACAGGGGTTGGGATCCAAGAGACCCAGTACTTC	CASSSTGVGIQETQYF
many	TRBV12-3/TRBV12-4	TRBD1	TRBJ2-7	TGTGCCAGCGTGAAGACAGGGGTCTCCGAGCAGTACTTC	CASVKTGVSEQYF
many	TRBV2	TRBD2	TRBJ2-1	TGTGCCAGCACCGTGACTAGCGGGTATGGTGAGCAGTTCTTC	CASTVTSGYGEQFF
NA	TRBV7-9	TRBD1	TRBJ1-2	TGTGCCAGCAGCCAACCGGGACAGGGAAAGTATGGCTACACCTTC	CASSQPGQGKYGYTF
few	TRBV12-3/TRBV12-4	TRBD1	TRBJ1-1	TGTGCCAGCAGCGGACAGGTGAGGAACACTGAAGCTTTCTTT	CASSGQVRNTEAFF
few	TRBV3-1	TRBD2	TRBJ2-1	TGTGCCAGCAGCCAGAGCGGACTAGCGGGCAATGAGCAGTTCTTC	CASSQSGLAGNEQFF
NA	TRBV30	TRBD1	TRBJ2-7	TGTGCCTGGAGGGGACAGGGTTACGAGCAGTACTTC	CAWRGQGYEQYF
few	TRBV20-1	TRBD2	TRBJ2-5	TGCAGTGCCGGGACTAGCGGTCGCTTCCGGGAGACCCAGTACTTC	CSAGTSGRFRETQYF
many	TRBV7-3	NA	TRBJ1-1	TGTGCCAGCATGGTACAGCTAAACACTGAAGCTTTCTTT	CASMVQLNTEAFF
few	TRBV2	NA	TRBJ2-2	TGTGCCAGCAGTGACCTAGACGTTACCGGGGAGCTGTTTTTT	CASSDLDVTGELFF
many	TRBV7-9	NA	TRBJ1-4	TGTGCCAGCAGCCCTTCTTTTCGGGAAAAACTGTTTTTT	CASSPSFREKLFF
many	TRBV2	NA	TRBJ2-2	TGTGCCAGCAGTGTTAGTGGAAGGGGGGAGCTGTTTTTT	CASSVSGRGELFF
many	TRBV5-1	TRBD1	TRBJ1-1	TGCGCCAGCAGCCTTCATCAGACAGGGAGCACTGAAGCTTTCTTT	CASSLHQTGSTEAFF
few	TRBV6-2/TRBV6-3	NA	TRBJ2-5	TGTGCCAGCGAGGCAGGGAAAGGGACCCAGTACTTC	CASEAGKGTQYF
many	TRBV11-3	NA	TRBJ2-3	TGTGCCAGCAGCTGGACTCAGACAGATACGCAGTATTTT	CASSWTQTDTQYF
NA	TRBV20-1	NA	TRBJ2-3	TGCAGTGCTTTCGGGACCCGAGGCACAGATACGCAGTATTTT	CSAFGTRGTDTQYF
NA	TRBV2	TRBD1	TRBJ2-5	TGTGCCAGCGTACGGGGACAGCCAGGGGCAAGACCAAAAGAGACCCAGTACTTC	CASVRGQPGARPKETQYF
many	TRBV6-1	NA	TRBJ1-1	TGTGCCAGCAGACCCGGAGGGGGGGCGGCTGAAGCTTTCTTT	CASRPGGGAAEAFF
few	TRBV10-1	TRBD2	TRBJ2-3	TGCGCCAGCAGTGAGTCACTAGCGGGGACCACAGATACGCAGTATTTT	CASSESLAGTTDTQYF
many	TRBV24-1	TRBD2	TRBJ2-1	TGTGCCACCAGTGAAGTTAGCGGGAGGGCCGATGAGCAGTTCTTC	CATSEVSGRADEQFF
few	TRBV4-3	NA	TRBJ2-5	TGCGCCAGCAGCCAAGTCCTCGGGCTTGTAGTCCACTTC	CASSQVLGLVVHF
NA	TRBV10-1	TRBD2	TRBJ2-7	TGCGCCAGCCTCACTAGCGGGAGAGGCTACGAGCAGTACTTC	CASLTSGRGYEQYF
many	TRBV28	NA	TRBJ1-2	TGTGCCGCGTGCCCGCCGGGACCCGGGGTCTATGGCTACACCTTC	CAACPPGPGVYGYTF